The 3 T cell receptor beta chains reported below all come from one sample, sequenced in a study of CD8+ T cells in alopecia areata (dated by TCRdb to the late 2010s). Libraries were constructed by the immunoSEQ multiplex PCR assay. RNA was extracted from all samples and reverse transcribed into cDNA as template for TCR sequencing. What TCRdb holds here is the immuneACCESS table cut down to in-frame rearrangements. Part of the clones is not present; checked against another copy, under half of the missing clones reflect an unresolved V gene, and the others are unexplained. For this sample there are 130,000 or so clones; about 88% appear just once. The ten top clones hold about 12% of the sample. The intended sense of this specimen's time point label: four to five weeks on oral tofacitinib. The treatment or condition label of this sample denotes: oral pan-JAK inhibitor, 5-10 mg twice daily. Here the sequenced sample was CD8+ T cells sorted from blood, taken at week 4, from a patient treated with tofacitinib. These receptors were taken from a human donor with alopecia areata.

The CDR3 nucleotides are TGCGCCAGCAGCTTGGGCAGGGTCTCCTACGAGCAGTACTTC. This gives the protein CASSLGRVSYEQYF. The chain has TRBV5-1 and TRBJ2-7; TRBD1 might be the D (5 bases). This CDR3 is 14 amino acids long. Germline CDR1 and CDR2: SGHRS and YFSETQ. V was clipped by 0 bases and J by 0 bases, with 7 bases between them. The full variable domain, in which reference TRBV5-1 and TRBJ2-7 provide the parts outside the CDR3, is KAGVTQTPRYLIKTRGQQVTLSCSPISGHRSVSWYQQTPGQGLQFLFEYFSETQRNKGNFPGRFSGRQFSNSRSEMNVSTLELGDSALYLCASSLGRVSYEQYFGPGTRLTVT.

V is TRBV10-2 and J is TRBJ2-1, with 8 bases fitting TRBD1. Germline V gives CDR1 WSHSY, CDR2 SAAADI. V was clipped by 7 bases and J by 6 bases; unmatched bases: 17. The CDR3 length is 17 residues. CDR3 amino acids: CASTLSPYRGEINEQFF. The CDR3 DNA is TGCGCCAGCACCTTGTCTCCATACAGGGGGGAAATCAATGAGCAGTTCTTC.

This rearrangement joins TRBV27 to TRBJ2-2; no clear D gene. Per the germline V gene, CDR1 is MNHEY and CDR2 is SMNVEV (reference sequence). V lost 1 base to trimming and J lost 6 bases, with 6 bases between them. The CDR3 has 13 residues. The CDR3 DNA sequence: TGTGCCAGCAGTTTATTAGGGTCCGGGGAGCTGTTTTTT. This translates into CASSLLGSGELFF.